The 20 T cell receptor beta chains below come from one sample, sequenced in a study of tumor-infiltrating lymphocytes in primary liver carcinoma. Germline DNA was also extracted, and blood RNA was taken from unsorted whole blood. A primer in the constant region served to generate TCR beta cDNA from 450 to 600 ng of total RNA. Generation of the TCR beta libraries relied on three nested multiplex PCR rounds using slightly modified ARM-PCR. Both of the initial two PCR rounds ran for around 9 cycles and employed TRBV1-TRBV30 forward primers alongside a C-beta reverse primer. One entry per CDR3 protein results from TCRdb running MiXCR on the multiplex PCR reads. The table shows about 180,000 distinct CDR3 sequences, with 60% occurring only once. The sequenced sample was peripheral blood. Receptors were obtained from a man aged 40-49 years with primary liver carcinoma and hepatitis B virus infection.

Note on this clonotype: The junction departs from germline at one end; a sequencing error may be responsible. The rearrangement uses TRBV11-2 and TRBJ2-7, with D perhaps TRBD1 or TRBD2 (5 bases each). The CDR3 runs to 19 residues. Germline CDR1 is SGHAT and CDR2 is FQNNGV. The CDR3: CVSSLVYHPERGPSYEQYF. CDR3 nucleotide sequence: TGTGTCAGCAGCTTAGTCTACCACCCGGAGAGGGGACCATCCTACGAGCAGTACTTC.

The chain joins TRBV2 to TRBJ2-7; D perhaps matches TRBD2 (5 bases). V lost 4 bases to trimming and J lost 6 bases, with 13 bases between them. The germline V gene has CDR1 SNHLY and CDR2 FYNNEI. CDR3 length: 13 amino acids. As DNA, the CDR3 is TGTGCCAGCAGTGGGCGGGCCGTGGGCGAGCAGTACTTC. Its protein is CASSGRAVGEQYF.

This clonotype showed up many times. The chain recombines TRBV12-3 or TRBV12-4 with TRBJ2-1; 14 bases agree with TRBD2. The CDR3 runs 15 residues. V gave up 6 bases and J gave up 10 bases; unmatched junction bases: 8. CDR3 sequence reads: CASSRGLAGEREQFF. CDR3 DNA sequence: TGTGCCAGCAGCCGGGGACTAGCGGGAGAGAGGGAGCAGTTCTTC.

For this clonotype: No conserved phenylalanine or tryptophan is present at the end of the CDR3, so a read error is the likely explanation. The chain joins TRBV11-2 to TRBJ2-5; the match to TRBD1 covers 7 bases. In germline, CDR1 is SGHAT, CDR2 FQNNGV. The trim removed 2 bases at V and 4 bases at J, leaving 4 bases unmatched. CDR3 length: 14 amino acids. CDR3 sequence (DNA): TGTGCCAGCAGCTTATCTGGACAGGCAGAGACCCAGTACTGC. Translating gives CASSLSGQAETQYC.

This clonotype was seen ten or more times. In DNA, the CDR3 is TGTGCCAGCAGCCTGGAGGGCCACACCTACAATGAGCAGTTCTTC. Translation gives CASSLEGHTYNEQFF. The chain recombines TRBV11-2 with TRBJ2-1, with D perhaps matching TRBD2 (6 bases). V was shortened by 5 bases and J by 2 bases, with 13 bases between the two germline ends. CDR1 and CDR2 from the germline V gene are SGHAT and FQNNGV. This CDR3 contains 15 residues.

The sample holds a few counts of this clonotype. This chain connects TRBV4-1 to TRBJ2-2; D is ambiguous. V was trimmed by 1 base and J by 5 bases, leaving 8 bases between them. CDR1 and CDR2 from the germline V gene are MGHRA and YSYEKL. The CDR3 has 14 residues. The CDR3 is CASSQAEGTGELFF. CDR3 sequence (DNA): TGCGCCAGCAGCCAAGCTGAAGGGACCGGGGAGCTGTTTTTT.

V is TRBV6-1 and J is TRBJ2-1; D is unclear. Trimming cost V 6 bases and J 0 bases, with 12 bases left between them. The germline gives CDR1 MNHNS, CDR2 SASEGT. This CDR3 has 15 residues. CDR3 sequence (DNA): TGTGCCAGCAGGAATACCGTGTTCTCCTACAATGAGCAGTTCTTC. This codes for CASRNTVFSYNEQFF.

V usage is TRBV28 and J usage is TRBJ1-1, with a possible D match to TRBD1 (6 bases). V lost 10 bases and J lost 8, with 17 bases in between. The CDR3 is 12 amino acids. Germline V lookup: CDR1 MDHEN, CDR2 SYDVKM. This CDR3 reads CATRGQTGEAFF. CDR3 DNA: TGTGCCACCAGAGGACAGACGGGGGAAGCTTTCTTT.

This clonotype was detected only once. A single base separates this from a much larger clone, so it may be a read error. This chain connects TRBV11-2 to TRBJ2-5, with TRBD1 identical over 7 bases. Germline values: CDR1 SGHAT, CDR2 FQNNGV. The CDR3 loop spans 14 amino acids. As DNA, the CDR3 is TGTGCCAACAGCTCTGGACAGGCCGGAGAGACCCAGTACTTC. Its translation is CANSSGQAGETQYF.

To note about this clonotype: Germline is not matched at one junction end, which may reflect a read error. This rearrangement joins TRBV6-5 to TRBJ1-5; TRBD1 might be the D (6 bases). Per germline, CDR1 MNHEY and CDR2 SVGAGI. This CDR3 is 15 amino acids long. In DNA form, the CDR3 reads TGTGCCAGCAGTTACTCGGGGGGGCAGGGTCAGCACCAGCATTTT. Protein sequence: CASSYSGGQGQHQHF.

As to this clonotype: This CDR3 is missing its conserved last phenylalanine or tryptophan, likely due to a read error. For the CDR3, the DNA is TGCAGCGTTGCGAGCGGCACCTCCTACGAGCAGTACCTC. Protein: CSVASGTSYEQYL. The V gene is TRBV29-1, the J gene TRBJ2-7, with D possibly TRBD2 on 5 matching bases. V dropped 4 bases and J dropped 0 bases, with 10 bases sitting between them. Germline-derived CDR1 and CDR2 are SQVTM and ANQGSEA. CDR3 size: 13 residues.

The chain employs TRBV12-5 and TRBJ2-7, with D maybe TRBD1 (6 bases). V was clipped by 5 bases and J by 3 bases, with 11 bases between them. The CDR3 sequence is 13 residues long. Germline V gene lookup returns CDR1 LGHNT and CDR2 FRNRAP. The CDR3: CASGRHRDYEQYF. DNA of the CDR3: TGTGCTAGTGGTCGCCACAGGGACTACGAGCAGTACTTC.

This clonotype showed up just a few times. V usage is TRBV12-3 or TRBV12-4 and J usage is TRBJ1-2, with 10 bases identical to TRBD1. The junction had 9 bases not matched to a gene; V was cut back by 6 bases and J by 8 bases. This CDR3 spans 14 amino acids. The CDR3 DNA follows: TGTGCCAGCAGACTCTCAGCGGGACAGGGGGGCTACACCTTC. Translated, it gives CASRLSAGQGGYTF.

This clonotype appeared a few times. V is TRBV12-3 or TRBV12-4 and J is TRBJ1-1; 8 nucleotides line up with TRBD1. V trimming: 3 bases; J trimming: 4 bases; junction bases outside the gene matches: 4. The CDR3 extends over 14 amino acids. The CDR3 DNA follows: TGTGCCAGCAGTTTGGGACAGGCAATCACTGAAGCTTTCTTT. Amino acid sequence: CASSLGQAITEAFF.

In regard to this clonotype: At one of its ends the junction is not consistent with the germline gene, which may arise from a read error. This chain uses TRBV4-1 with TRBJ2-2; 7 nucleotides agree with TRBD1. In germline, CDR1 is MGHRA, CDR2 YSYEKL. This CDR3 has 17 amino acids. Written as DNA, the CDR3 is TGCGCCGGCAGCCAAGCAAGGACCAGAGGGGGCCCCGGGGAGCTGTTTTTT. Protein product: CAGSQARTRGGPGELFF.

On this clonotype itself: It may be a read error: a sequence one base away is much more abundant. In nucleotides, the CDR3 is TGCAGCGTCATCCCTAATGCCTACAATGAGCAGTTCTTC. Its translation is CSVIPNAYNEQFF. The J gene is TRBJ2-1, the V gene TRBV29-1; D is uncertain. Trimming pared 6 bases from V and 2 bases from J, leaving 11 bases between. CDR1 is SQVTM and CDR2 is ANQGSEA in the germline V gene. The CDR3 extends over 13 amino acids.

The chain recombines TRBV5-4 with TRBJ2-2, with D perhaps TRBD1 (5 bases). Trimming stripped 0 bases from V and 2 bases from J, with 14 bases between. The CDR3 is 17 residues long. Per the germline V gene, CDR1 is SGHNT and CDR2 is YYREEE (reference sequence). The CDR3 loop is CASSLASAGINTGELFF. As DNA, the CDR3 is TGTGCCAGCAGCTTGGCCTCCGCAGGGATAAACACCGGGGAGCTGTTTTTT.

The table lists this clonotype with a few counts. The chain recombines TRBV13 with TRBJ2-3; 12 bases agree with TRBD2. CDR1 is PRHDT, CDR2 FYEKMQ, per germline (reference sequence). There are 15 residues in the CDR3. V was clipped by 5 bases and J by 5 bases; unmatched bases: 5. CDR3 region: CASSPSGRGKDTQYF. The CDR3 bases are TGTGCCAGCAGCCCTAGCGGGAGGGGTAAAGATACGCAGTATTTT.

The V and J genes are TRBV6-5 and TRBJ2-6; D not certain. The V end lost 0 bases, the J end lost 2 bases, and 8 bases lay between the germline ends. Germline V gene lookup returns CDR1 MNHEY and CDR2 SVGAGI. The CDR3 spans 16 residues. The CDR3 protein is CASSYSIAPGANVLTF. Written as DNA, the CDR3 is TGTGCCAGCAGTTACTCGATCGCCCCTGGGGCCAACGTCCTGACTTTC.

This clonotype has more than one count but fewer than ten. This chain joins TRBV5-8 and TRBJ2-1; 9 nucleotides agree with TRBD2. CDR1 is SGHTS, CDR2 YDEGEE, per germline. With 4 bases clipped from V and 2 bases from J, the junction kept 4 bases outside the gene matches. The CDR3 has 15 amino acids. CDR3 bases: TGTGCCAGCAGCGGGGCTAGCGGGACCTACAATGAGCAGTTCTTC. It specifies CASSGASGTYNEQFF.